This T cell receptor (beta chain) was retrieved from a study of Tregs in tolerant kidney transplant recipients. Whole-study results and caveats: Donor-specific Treg expansion exceeded global Treg expansion in tolerant patients, suggesting antigen drive. Biological reproducibility was not directly addressed in this study.

Of note for this clone: Its antigen is unidentified.

Related graft donors supplied nonmyeloablative bone marrow transplants, and mixed chimerism was transient. The CDR3 is made up of 14 amino acids. J was trimmed by 5 bases and V by 0 bases; bases with no gene match: 3. CDR1 and CDR2 from the germline V gene are PRHDT and FYEKMQ (reference sequence). TCRdb's table, derived via immunoSEQ multiplex PCR, lists solely in-frame clones and lacks some. The table lists 20,000 to 25,000 clones, over 70% of them singletons. V is TRBV13 and J is TRBJ1-2, with 7 bases identical to TRBD1. The sample here was CD8+ T cells from blood (PBMCs), taken 6 months after the transplant. The receptor comes from a human patient who received a combined kidney and bone marrow transplant. The T cells may partly be graft donor cells. The CDR3: CASSLGRDRYGYTF. The DNA for the CDR3 is TGTGCCAGCAGCTTAGGCCGGGACAGATATGGCTACACCTTC.